Below, 20 T cell receptor beta chains from the same sample are listed, as sequenced in a study of cytomegalovirus exposure and HLA in healthy donors (dated by TCRdb to between 2016 and 2019). Library prep was done by the immunoSEQ multiplex PCR assay. For the multiplex PCR, a mixture combining 60 forward primers for TCR Vbeta segments and 13 reverse primers for TCR Jbeta segments was used. Sourced from immuneACCESS, this table was stored by TCRdb with only in-frame sequences that have V and J called. A share of the clones is absent; for the studies checked, an unresolved V gene accounts for under half, and the remainder has no known explanation. The sample table records some 120,000 clones; roughly three quarters of these occur just once. Clones ranked in the top ten supply 3.5% to 4.5% of the sample. The sequencing input was PBMCs. The receptors stem from a man in his thirties or forties in good health and CMV-seropositive.

The chain has TRBV23-1 and TRBJ1-1, with 9 nucleotides matching TRBD1. TRBV23-1 is reported as an ORF; its role is uncertain. The CDR3 loop spans 15 amino acids. V shed 7 bases and J 2 bases; nucleotides not matched to a gene: 8. CDR3 sequence (DNA): TGCGCCAGCATTCCACAGGGGGCCTTCAACACTGAAGCTTTCTTT. It codes for CASIPQGAFNTEAFF.

The gene calls are TRBV5-4 and TRBJ2-5; D ambiguous. Germline V gives CDR1 SGHNT, CDR2 YYREEE (reference sequence). The V end lost 0 bases, the J end lost 6 bases, and 12 bases lay between the germline ends. The CDR3 runs to 14 residues. The chain's CDR3 is CASSLGLGTQTQYF. In DNA form, the CDR3 reads TGTGCCAGCAGCTTGGGACTGGGTACGCAGACCCAGTACTTC.

The chain combines TRBV7-2 with TRBJ2-7, with D hard to call. Germline CDR1 is SGHTA and CDR2 is FQGNSA. Between the trimmed V and J ends, which lost 10 bases and 3 bases, there was a span of 16 bases. The CDR3 is 13 residues long. DNA for the CDR3: TGTGCCACCGGAGTACTCCCGGACTACGAGCAGTACTTC. Translation: CATGVLPDYEQYF.

The gene calls are TRBV6-1 and TRBJ1-3, with 9 bases that match TRBD1. The CDR3 length is 14 residues. V shed 3 bases and J 3 bases; nucleotides not matched to a gene: 0. Germline values: CDR1 MNHNS, CDR2 SASEGT. The CDR3: CASSETGGGNTIYF. As DNA, the CDR3 is TGTGCCAGCAGTGAGACAGGGGGTGGAAACACCATATATTTT.

The chain recombines TRBV30 with TRBJ2-1, with TRBD2 identical over 10 bases. V lost 1 base and J lost 7; bases outside the gene matches: 7. Germline loops: CDR1 GTSNPN, CDR2 SVGIG (reference sequence). This CDR3 has 15 residues. CDR3 coding DNA: TGTGCCTGGAGTGCCAGCGGGGGGGCGTTAAATGAGCAGTTCTTC. This encodes CAWSASGGALNEQFF. Full variable domain (outside the CDR3, taken from reference TRBV30 and TRBJ2-1): SQTIHQWPATLVQPVGSPLSLECTVEGTSNPNLYWYRQAAGRGLQLLFYSVGIGQISSEVPQNLSASRPQDRQFILSSKKLLLSDSGFYLCAWSASGGALNEQFFGPGTRLTVL.

The rearrangement uses TRBV4-3 and TRBJ2-7; 9 nucleotides match TRBD2. CDR1 LGHNA and CDR2 YSLEER come from the germline V gene. The CDR3 length is 13 residues. V lost 6 bases to trimming and J lost 5 bases; unmatched junction nucleotides: 5. The CDR3 sequence: CASSLLAGNEQYF. As DNA, the CDR3 is TGCGCCAGCAGTCTCCTAGCGGGAAACGAGCAGTACTTC.

Details on this clone: An end of the junction differs from the germline gene, which may be a read error. The rearrangement links TRBV7-2 to TRBJ2-6; 9 bases are a match to TRBD1. From germline, CDR1 is SGHTA and CDR2 FQGNSA. CDR3 length equals 14 residues. This chain's CDR3 is CASSLRTGANGLTF. The CDR3 bases are TGTGCCAGCAGCTTGCGGACAGGGGCCAACGGCCTGACTTTC.

A single count supports this clone. The genes are TRBV25-1 and TRBJ2-5; D is ambiguous. Germline lookup yields CDR1 MGHDK and CDR2 SYGVNS. Trimming removed 4 bases at V and 5 bases at J, with 23 bases between. The CDR3 extends over 17 amino acids. Written as DNA, the CDR3 is TGTGCCAGCAGTGGTTCACTCCGCGGTGTGGTCCGGGAGACCCAGTACTTC. Protein product: CASSGSLRGVVRETQYF.

The chain couples TRBV30 to TRBJ1-4, with D perhaps TRBD1 (6 bases). This CDR3 region has 15 residues. Trimming took off 7 bases at V and 8 bases at J, with 23 bases between the two ends. Per the germline V gene, CDR1 is GTSNPN and CDR2 is SVGIG (reference sequence). CDR3: CASSSGASGNEKLFF. The CDR3 DNA reads TGTGCCTCGTCTTCAGGGGCCTCTGGGAACGAAAAACTGTTTTTT.

The chain carries TRBV4-2 and TRBJ2-5; 9 nucleotides match TRBD2. Germline V gene data show CDR1 as LGHNA and CDR2 as YNFKEQ. The CDR3 loop spans 17 amino acids. With 4 bases clipped from V and 0 bases from J, the junction kept 9 bases outside the gene matches. The CDR3 loop is CASSPRASGAYQETQYF. CDR3 nucleotides: TGTGCCAGCAGCCCCAGGGCTAGCGGGGCTTACCAAGAGACCCAGTACTTC.

This clone was detected a few times. The chain joins TRBV5-1 to TRBJ2-5; perhaps TRBD1 as D (6 bases). The V end was cut by 3 bases, the J end by 5 bases, with 17 bases between. Germline CDR1 and CDR2: SGHRS and YFSETQ. This CDR3 region has 15 residues. CDR3 sequence: CASSSNQGPRETQYF. The DNA of the CDR3 is TGCGCCAGCAGCTCGAACCAGGGGCCCAGGGAGACCCAGTACTTC.

This clone was seen once. This rearrangement joins TRBV10-3 to TRBJ2-7; the match to TRBD1 covers 8 bases. Per germline, CDR1 ENHRY and CDR2 SYGVKD. CDR3 length equals 15 residues. Germline trimming cut 4 bases from V and 2 bases from J; bases unmatched to any gene: 7. This CDR3 is CAISAGQGIPYEQYF. As DNA, the CDR3 is TGTGCCATCAGTGCTGGACAGGGTATACCCTACGAGCAGTACTTC.

The CDR3 loop reads CASSALTGGSFETQYF. Here the CDR3 DNA reads TGTGCCAGCAGCGCGTTAACAGGGGGCAGCTTTGAGACCCAGTACTTC. The V and J genes are TRBV11-2 and TRBJ2-5; 9 positions match TRBD1. CDR3 length equals 16 residues. V shed 5 bases and J 5 bases; nucleotides not matched to a gene: 12. Germline V lookup: CDR1 SGHAT, CDR2 FQNNGV.

The chain has TRBV10-3 and TRBJ2-2; D uncertain. Germline CDR1 and CDR2: ENHRY and SYGVKD. CDR3 size: 17 residues. Between the trimmed V and J ends, which lost 0 bases and 2 bases, there was a span of 13 bases. The CDR3 loop is CAISESSVLSNTGELFF. The DNA of the CDR3 is TGTGCCATCAGTGAGTCGTCGGTTTTGTCCAACACCGGGGAGCTGTTTTTT.

The chain uses TRBV13 and TRBJ1-2, with TRBD1 matching 11 bases. CDR1 and CDR2 from the germline V gene are PRHDT and FYEKMQ (reference sequence). Losses at the gene ends were 5 bases for V and 4 bases for J; bases not matched to a gene: 12. This CDR3 comprises 17 residues. The CDR3 nucleotides are TGTGCCAGCAGCCCAATACGGGGACAGGGGGGCCTCTATGGCTACACCTTC. Its translation is CASSPIRGQGGLYGYTF.

CDR3 DNA: TGTGCCAGCAGCGTAAATTCGGCTAACTATGGCTACACCTTC. Translated, it gives CASSVNSANYGYTF. The chain couples TRBV9 to TRBJ1-2; unclear D gene. The V gene lost 1 base and the J gene lost 0 bases, with 7 bases spanning the gap. The CDR3 loop spans 14 amino acids. Looked up from germline, CDR1 is SGDLS and CDR2 is YYNGEE.

V gene TRBV19 combines with J gene TRBJ1-2, with D perhaps TRBD1 (6 bases). The CDR3 is made up of 13 amino acids. Germline assignment: CDR1 LNHDA and CDR2 SQIVND (reference sequence). Trimming stripped 5 bases from V and 5 bases from J, with 12 bases between. In nucleotides, the CDR3 is TGTGCCAGTAGTCGGACAGAAAAATATGGCTACACCTTC. Protein: CASSRTEKYGYTF.

This clone has more than one count but fewer than ten. The chain is built from TRBV9 and TRBJ2-7, with D perhaps matching TRBD2 (7 bases). There are 15 residues in the CDR3. Per germline, CDR1 SGDLS and CDR2 YYNGEE. V lost 3 bases, J lost 5 bases, and 18 bases lay in between. The CDR3 protein is CASSEGGGDLHEQYF. As DNA, the CDR3 is TGTGCCAGCAGCGAGGGGGGAGGGGATCTCCACGAGCAGTACTTC.

CDR3 sequence: CASSLVGYTGEQYF. CDR3 sequence (DNA): TGTGCCAGCAGCTTAGTGGGATATACAGGCGAGCAGTACTTC. The V gene is TRBV11-3, the J gene TRBJ2-7, with D maybe TRBD1 (5 bases). Trimming took off 1 base at V and 6 bases at J, with 13 bases between the two ends. Germline V lookup: CDR1 SGHNT, CDR2 YENEEA. The CDR3 runs to 14 residues.

V and J are TRBV6-5 and TRBJ2-3; TRBD2 is a possible D gene (5 bases). Trimming pared 4 bases from V and 7 bases from J, leaving 18 bases between. Per germline, CDR1 MNHEY and CDR2 SVGAGI. The CDR3 runs 15 residues. CDR3 in DNA: TGTGCCAGCAGTTCCGACGGGGAGTTTTGGAATACGCAGTATTTT. Protein sequence: CASSSDGEFWNTQYF.